Listed here are 14 T cell receptor beta chains from one sample, sequenced in a study of T cell repertoires in cytomegalovirus infection. TCRdb reanalysed the reads using MiXCR and keeps one entry per CDR3 protein. This table holds roughly 280,000 distinct CDR3 sequences, around 15% found once. The sequencing input was PBMCs. The receptors come from a human donor in good health (CMV status not recorded). Some clones in this sample may be carry-over from other donors' samples.

This clonotype was detected a few times. This sequence joins TRBV20-1 and TRBJ2-7; D uncertain. The J call may be mistaken, given a closer DNA end match to TRBJ2-5. Germline V gives CDR1 DFQATT, CDR2 SNEGSKA (reference sequence). The CDR3 runs 11 residues. CDR3 region: CSARLTGTQYF. The CDR3, as DNA: TGCAGTGCTAGACTTACCGGGACCCAGTACTTC.

This clonotype was seen repeatedly, ten times or more. The chain links TRBV6-2 or TRBV6-3 to TRBJ2-3; D is possibly TRBD2 (5 bases). The CDR3 totals 12 residues. Trimming stripped 7 bases from V and 4 bases from J, with 9 bases between. CDR1 and CDR2 (germline): MNHEY, SVGEGT. The CDR3 nucleotides read TGTGCCAGCAACGGACTGCCAGATACGCAGTATTTT. Its protein is CASNGLPDTQYF.

This clonotype was detected only a few times. The rearrangement uses TRBV6-2 or TRBV6-3 and TRBJ2-3; no firm D call. The CDR3 extends over 14 amino acids. The germline CDR1 and CDR2 sequences are MNHEY and SVGEGT. Trimming cost V 6 bases and J 2 bases, with 12 bases left between them. The CDR3: CASSPGRSTDTQYF. The DNA of the CDR3 is TGTGCCAGCAGCCCCGGAAGGTCCACAGATACGCAGTATTTT.

This clonotype has a count of ten or more. The V call is TRBV6-2 or TRBV6-3, the J call TRBJ2-1; a weak D match, TRBD1 (6 bases). This CDR3 has 15 amino acids. The V gene lost 5 bases and the J gene lost 6 bases, with 17 bases spanning the gap. Germline CDR1 reads MNHEY; CDR2 reads SVGEGT. The CDR3 region is CASSVQGNIGNEQFF. CDR3 DNA sequence: TGTGCCAGCAGTGTTCAGGGGAACATAGGCAATGAGCAGTTCTTC.

The chain recombines TRBV28 with TRBJ2-7, with 9 bases fitting TRBD1. CDR1 and CDR2 from the germline V gene are MDHEN and SYDVKM. The CDR3 sequence is 15 residues long. V lost 4 bases to trimming and J lost 5 bases; unmatched junction nucleotides: 9. CDR3: CASSSTGGVRNEQYF. The CDR3 DNA follows: TGTGCCAGCAGTTCGACAGGGGGGGTCCGGAACGAGCAGTACTTC.

The chain employs TRBV5-6 and TRBJ1-5, with 8 positions matching TRBD1. Germline-derived CDR1 and CDR2 are SGHDT and YYEEEE. After removal of 2 bases from V and 0 bases from J, the junction contained 7 bases not matched to a gene. The CDR3 sequence is 17 residues long. CDR3 protein: CASSFATGAISNQPQHF. For the CDR3, the DNA is TGTGCCAGCAGCTTCGCGACAGGGGCCATTAGCAATCAGCCCCAGCATTTT.

In its sample, this clonotype was seen many times. The chain links TRBV7-8 to TRBJ2-3; TRBD2 is a possible D gene (6 bases). Germline CDR1 is SGHVS and CDR2 is FQNEAQ. The CDR3 is 16 amino acids. Trimming removed 5 bases from V and 1 base from J, with 16 bases in between. CDR3 region: CASSPPPGVRTDTQYF. CDR3 nucleotides: TGTGCCAGCAGCCCTCCCCCGGGAGTACGCACAGATACGCAGTATTTT. The full variable domain, in which reference TRBV7-8 and TRBJ2-3 provide the parts outside the CDR3, is GAGVSQSPRYKVAKRGQDVALRCDPISGHVSLFWYQQALGQGPEFLTYFQNEAQLDKSGLPSDRFFAERPEGSVSTLKIQRTQQEDSAVYLCASSPPPGVRTDTQYFGPGTRLTVL.

This clonotype was recorded many times. V and J are TRBV5-6 and TRBJ2-4; D is unclear. This CDR3 has 15 residues. V lost 2 bases and J 1 base, leaving 10 bases between the germline ends. Germline CDR1 SGHDT, CDR2 YYEEEE. The CDR3 DNA follows: TGTGCCAGCAGCTTAGAGAGCTTGGCCAAAAACATTCAGTACTTC. Its translation: CASSLESLAKNIQYF. Supplemented by reference TRBV5-6 and TRBJ2-4, the full variable domain reads DAGVTQSPTHLIKTRGQQVTLRCSPKSGHDTVSWYQQALGQGPQFIFQYYEEEERQRGNFPDRFSGHQFPNYSSELNVNALLLGDSALYLCASSLESLAKNIQYFGAGTRLSVL.

V and J are TRBV5-5 and TRBJ2-2; 8 nucleotides agree with TRBD1. Unmatched junction bases numbered 9, after V lost 4 bases and J lost 4 bases. The V gene's germline CDR1 is SGHKS and CDR2 YYEKEE (reference sequence). The CDR3 has 16 residues. CDR3 region: CASSPGQGGITGELFF. CDR3 in DNA: TGTGCCAGCAGCCCAGGACAGGGTGGGATCACCGGGGAGCTGTTTTTT.

The chain joins TRBV28 to TRBJ2-2, with 7 bases lining up with TRBD2. The CDR3 extends over 13 amino acids. The V gene end was trimmed by 5 bases and the J gene end by 4 bases; junction bases not matched to a gene: 1. The germline V gene has CDR1 MDHEN and CDR2 SYDVKM. The CDR3 DNA sequence: TGTGCCAGCAGTAGCGGGGCCACCGGGGAGCTGTTTTTT. Its protein product is CASSSGATGELFF.

CDR3 sequence (DNA): TGTGCCAGCAAGCCTTTCGGGACAGAGGGCTTCTATGGCTACACCTTC. Translated: CASKPFGTEGFYGYTF. This rearrangement joins TRBV28 to TRBJ1-2; 7 nucleotides line up with TRBD1. Per the germline V gene, CDR1 is MDHEN and CDR2 is SYDVKM. J lost 4 bases, V lost 7 bases, and 15 bases had no gene match. This CDR3 contains 16 residues.

This clonotype has just a few counts. The rearrangement links TRBV20-1 to TRBJ1-1, with 7 bases that match TRBD1. Germline loops: CDR1 DFQATT, CDR2 SNEGSKA (reference sequence). The CDR3 extends over 14 amino acids. With 3 bases clipped from V and 1 base from J, the junction kept 5 bases outside the gene matches. The CDR3 loop reads CSARTSGGNTEAFF. CDR3 nucleotides: TGCAGTGCTAGGACTTCAGGGGGGAACACTGAAGCTTTCTTT.

This clonotype was seen at least ten times. The chain has TRBV12-3 or TRBV12-4 and TRBJ1-1; D gene ambiguous. The V end lost 1 base, the J end lost 7 bases, and 13 bases lay between the germline ends. The CDR3 sequence is 14 residues long. CDR3 residues: CASSLGRLRGEAFF. The CDR3 DNA reads TGTGCCAGCAGTTTAGGGCGTCTCCGGGGTGAAGCTTTCTTT.

The chain carries TRBV19 and TRBJ1-5; D is uncertain. Germline lookup yields CDR1 LNHDA and CDR2 SQIVND (reference sequence). V was shortened by 5 bases and J by 3 bases, with 20 bases between the two germline ends. The CDR3 extends over 17 amino acids. For the CDR3, the DNA is TGTGCCAGTAGTCCCTCCGGCAGACTTGGGAACAATCAGCCCCAGCATTTT. Protein product: CASSPSGRLGNNQPQHF.